Listed below are T cell receptor beta chains from one sample, sequenced in a study of T cell responses to AZD1222 COVID-19 vaccine. The assay was immunoSEQ multiplex PCR, and TCRdb's table has in-frame clones only and misses some. The repertoire holds 150,000 or so clones, with approximately 90% as singletons. This material consisted of peripheral blood, taken 28 days after the second dose of the MenACWY control vaccine. Every receptor here comes from an adult who received the MenACWY meningococcal vaccine as a control. CDR3s include the opening cysteine and the closing phenylalanine or tryptophan. A D gene is named only where the DNA matches it firmly. A clone size is listed for some rows: how often the clone was seen (once, few, many), or a class if it is expanded.

TGTGCCAGCAGCTCCCGGCCGGGCTCTGGAAACACCATATATTTT	CASSSRPGSGNTIYF	TRBJ1-3	TRBV7-7	.	.
TGTGCCAGCAGTGAAAGGCAGCCGAACACCGGGGAGCTGTTTTTT	CASSERQPNTGELFF	TRBJ2-2	TRBV2	once	.
TGTGCCACCAGTGACCCACAGGGGGCTAATGAAAAACTGTTTTTT	CATSDPQGANEKLFF	TRBJ1-4	TRBV24-1	.	TRBD1
TGCGCCAGCAGCCAAGCGGGACAGTTCTATGGCTACACCTTC	CASSQAGQFYGYTF	TRBJ1-2	TRBV4-1	.	TRBD1
TGTGCCAGCAGTGAAGCGCTAGGGTACGGCTATGGCTACACCTTC	CASSEALGYGYGYTF	TRBJ1-2	TRBV2	.	.
TGCAGCGCGGGGGACACTGAAGCTTTCTTT	CSAGDTEAFF	TRBJ1-1	TRBV29-1	.	.
TGTGCCAGCACCGGAGGGGGCAGTTACGAGCAGTACTTC	CASTGGGSYEQYF	TRBJ2-7	TRBV6-6	.	.
TGCGCCAGCAGCTTGGTAGCAGTCGATTCCTACAATGAGCAGTTCTTC	CASSLVAVDSYNEQFF	TRBJ2-1	TRBV5-1	.	.
TGTGCCAGCAGTGGCGGTCTGGATGAGCAGTTCTTC	CASSGGLDEQFF	TRBJ2-1	TRBV9	.	.
TGTGCCAGCACGGACGAGCAGTACTTC	CASTDEQYF	TRBJ2-7	TRBV27	.	.
TGTGCCTGGAGTGTACGGCCTGTACAAGAGACCCAGTACTTC	CAWSVRPVQETQYF	TRBJ2-5	TRBV30	.	.
TGCAGCGTTGATTCAGGACTAGCGGGAGGGTCCCCCGGGGAGCTGTTTTTT	CSVDSGLAGGSPGELFF	TRBJ2-2	TRBV29-1	.	TRBD2
TGTGCCAGCAGTTTAGTTCCACGTGAAGCTTTCTTT	CASSLVPREAFF	TRBJ1-1	TRBV28	.	.
TGTGCCAGCAGTTCACCCTACGAGCAGTACTTC	CASSSPYEQYF	TRBJ2-7	TRBV27	.	.
TGTGCCAGCAGTTCCCCACAGGGAGTCGATGAGCAGTTCTTC	CASSSPQGVDEQFF	TRBJ2-1	TRBV28	.	.
TGCAGCGCCGGGGGGGACAGGGCCTTCTCCTACGAGCAGTACTTC	CSAGGDRAFSYEQYF	TRBJ2-7	TRBV29-1	.	.
TGTGCCAGCAGTCGATTCGGCCCTCGTGAAAAACTGTTTTTT	CASSRFGPREKLFF	TRBJ1-4	TRBV2	.	.
TGCAGCGCCTATGGCTACACCTTC	CSAYGYTF	TRBJ1-2	TRBV20-1	.	.
TGTGCCAGCAGCGACTATAAGGACAGGGACACTGAAGCTTTCTTT	CASSDYKDRDTEAFF	TRBJ1-1	TRBV5-6	.	TRBD1
TGTGCCAGCAATACAGGGCGGTCGTCTGGGGCCAACGTCCTGACTTTC	CASNTGRSSGANVLTF	TRBJ2-6	TRBV28	.	.
TGTGCCAGCAGCAAAACCTCCGGGGTAGAATCTGGAAACACCATATATTTT	CASSKTSGVESGNTIYF	TRBJ1-3	TRBV21-1	.	.
TGTGCCAGCAGGCTTATAGGGGCGGCCCCTCAGTATTTT	CASRLIGAAPQYF	TRBJ2-3	TRBV28	.	.
TGTGCCAGTAGTTCCCCCCGACTAGCGGGAGTTGGCACCGGGGAGCTGTTTTTT	CASSSPRLAGVGTGELFF	TRBJ2-2	TRBV19	few	TRBD2
TGTGCCAGCAGTCCTCGACAGGGCGCTGGCTACACCTTC	CASSPRQGAGYTF	TRBJ1-2	TRBV27	.	TRBD1
TGTGCCTGGGTTGGGGGTCGGAATTCACCCCTCCACTTT	CAWVGGRNSPLHF	TRBJ1-6	TRBV30	.	.
TGTGCCAGCAGTCTGGGGGACAGGGGGCGTTTTGGCTACACCTTC	CASSLGDRGRFGYTF	TRBJ1-2	TRBV28	.	TRBD1
TGTGCCAGTAGTATCGGGCAGCATAACTCCTACGAGCAGTACTTC	CASSIGQHNSYEQYF	TRBJ2-7	TRBV19	.	.
TGTGCCAGCAGCTACAGGGGCGGGGAAAAACTGTTTTTT	CASSYRGGEKLFF	TRBJ1-4	TRBV5-6	.	TRBD1
TGTGCCAGCAGTCAGACACCGACAGGGTATGGCTACACCTTC	CASSQTPTGYGYTF	TRBJ1-2	TRBV28	.	TRBD1
TGTGCCAGCAGCGTAATCGGGAGTGATAGCGATGAGCAGTTCTTC	CASSVIGSDSDEQFF	TRBJ2-1	TRBV9	few	.
TGTGCCAGTATAGGGCAGAGCACTGAAGCTTTCTTT	CASIGQSTEAFF	TRBJ1-1	TRBV9	.	.
TGTGCCATCAGTGTGTTTGAGGGAGAGCGTGGCTACACCTTC	CAISVFEGERGYTF	TRBJ1-2	TRBV10-3	.	.
TGTGCCACAAAGGGACGGGCCGGTGGCTACACCTTC	CATKGRAGGYTF	TRBJ1-2	TRBV19	.	.
TGTGCCAGCGACAGGGGGCGAGGAAACACCATATATTTT	CASDRGRGNTIYF	TRBJ1-3	TRBV28	.	TRBD1
TGTGCCAGCAGTTTCAGGAAGGCGGCCACAGATACGCAGTATTTT	CASSFRKAATDTQYF	TRBJ2-3	TRBV27	.	.
TGTGCCAGCAGCCTCCTGGACAGGGAAAAAAAACTGTTTTTT	CASSLLDREKKLFF	TRBJ1-4	TRBV16	.	TRBD1
TGTGCCAGCACGTTCTCTGGGGCCAACGTCCTGACTTTC	CASTFSGANVLTF	TRBJ2-6	TRBV27	.	.
TGTGCCAGCAGCGACCAGACAGGACAGCCCCAGCATTTT	CASSDQTGQPQHF	TRBJ1-5	TRBV13	.	.
TGTGCCAGCAGGAAAGACAGGCGGGATTCACCCCTCCACTTT	CASRKDRRDSPLHF	TRBJ1-6	TRBV7-9	.	.
TGTGCCAGCAGTTTAGGAGGGGACAATGAGCAGTTCTTC	CASSLGGDNEQFF	TRBJ2-1	TRBV28	.	.
TGTGCCAGCAGTCCCTCGGTGGCAGGCGAGTTTGGCTACACCTTC	CASSPSVAGEFGYTF	TRBJ1-2	TRBV28	.	.
TGTGCCAGCAGCCAAGGGCCGGATTCCTACGAGCAGTACTTC	CASSQGPDSYEQYF	TRBJ2-7	TRBV4-2	.	.
TGTGCCAGTACCGACCCCCTCGGCAGCCAGGGGAGTCAGCCCCAGCATTTT	CASTDPLGSQGSQPQHF	TRBJ1-5	TRBV19	.	.
TGTGCCAGCAGCCCCCTCGCGCAGGGCTGGGAGCAGTTCTTC	CASSPLAQGWEQFF	TRBJ2-1	TRBV7-9	few	.
TGTGCCAGCAGTCACCGGGACATAAAAACCGGGGAGCTGTTTTTT	CASSHRDIKTGELFF	TRBJ2-2	TRBV3-1/TRBV3-2	.	.